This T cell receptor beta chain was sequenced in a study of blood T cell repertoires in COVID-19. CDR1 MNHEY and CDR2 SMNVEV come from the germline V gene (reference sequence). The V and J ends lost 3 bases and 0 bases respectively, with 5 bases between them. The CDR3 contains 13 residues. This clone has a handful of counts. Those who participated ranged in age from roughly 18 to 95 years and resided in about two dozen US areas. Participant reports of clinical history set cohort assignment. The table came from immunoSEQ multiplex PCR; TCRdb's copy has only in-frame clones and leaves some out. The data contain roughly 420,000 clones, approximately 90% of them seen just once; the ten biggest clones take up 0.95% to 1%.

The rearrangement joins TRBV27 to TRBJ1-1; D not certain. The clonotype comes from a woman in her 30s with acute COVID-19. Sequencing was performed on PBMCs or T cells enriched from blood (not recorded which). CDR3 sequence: CASSFKLNTEAFF. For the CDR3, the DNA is TGTGCCAGCAGTTTTAAGCTGAACACTGAAGCTTTCTTT.